What follows are 14 T cell receptor beta chains derived from one specimen sequenced in a study of OX40 agonist ivuxolimab in advanced cancers. Using immunoSEQ multiplex PCR, the repertoire was profiled, and TCRdb retains in-frame clones only, with some absent. The data contain 65,000 to 85,000 clones, approximately 90% of them singletons. The sequenced sample was CD4+ or CD8+ T cells sorted from blood, obtained in a trial of the OX40 agonist ivuxolimab. These receptors originate from an adult with an advanced solid tumor such as melanoma, head and neck, liver or kidney cancer.

With respect to this clone: The CDR3 end shows no conserved phenylalanine or tryptophan, and so a read error is likely. The chain is built from TRBV25-1 and TRBJ2-7; possibly TRBD1 for D (6 bases). The CDR3 extends over 13 amino acids. Trimming took off 3 bases at V and 1 base at J, with 7 bases between the two ends. CDR1 is MGHDK, CDR2 SYGVNS, per germline. For the CDR3, the DNA is TGTGCCAGCAGTGAGAGGGGGTCCTACGAGCAGTACCTC. Amino acids: CASSERGSYEQYL.

The V gene is TRBV4-3, the J gene TRBJ1-4; TRBD1 matches at 8 bases. CDR1 is LGHNA and CDR2 is YSLEER in the germline V gene. This CDR3 has 17 residues. Trimming at V came to 0 bases and at J to 5 bases, leaving 8 bases not matched to a gene. For the CDR3, the DNA is TGCGCCAGCAGCCAAGATAGGCTAACAGGGGGAAATGAAAAACTGTTTTTT. Residues: CASSQDRLTGGNEKLFF.

This sequence joins TRBV9 and TRBJ2-7; a possible D gene is TRBD1 (6 bases). This CDR3 region has 14 residues. Germline V lookup: CDR1 SGDLS, CDR2 YYNGEE. With 2 bases removed from V and 2 bases from J, the gap between germline ends came to 11 bases. CDR3 protein: CASSVGTSPYEQYF. The CDR3 DNA reads as TGTGCCAGCAGCGTCGGGACAAGCCCCTACGAGCAGTACTTC.

V usage is TRBV9 and J usage is TRBJ1-1; D unclear. Trimming stripped 0 bases from V and 5 bases from J, with 14 bases between. Germline CDR1 and CDR2: SGDLS and YYNGEE. The CDR3 is 15 amino acids. Written as DNA, the CDR3 is TGTGCCAGCAGCGTAGAGTGGACGGAGCCTACTGAAGCTTTCTTT. It translates to CASSVEWTEPTEAFF.

The J gene is TRBJ2-7, the V gene TRBV30, with 10 bases fitting TRBD2. V dropped 6 bases and J dropped 0; count of bases not matched to a gene: 5. The V gene's germline CDR1 is GTSNPN and CDR2 SVGIG (reference sequence). The CDR3 loop spans 14 amino acids. The DNA of the CDR3 is TGTGCCTGTTCCCAGCGGGGGGGCTCCTACGAGCAGTACTTC. It encodes CACSQRGGSYEQYF. The complete variable domain, with remaining parts taken from reference TRBV30 and TRBJ2-7, reads SQTIHQWPATLVQPVGSPLSLECTVEGTSNPNLYWYRQAAGRGLQLLFYSVGIGQISSEVPQNLSASRPQDRQFILSSKKLLLSDSGFYLCACSQRGGSYEQYFGPGTRLTVT.

The CDR3 is CASSLGWGSGETQYF. The CDR3 DNA sequence: TGTGCCAGCAGCTTAGGTTGGGGTAGCGGCGAGACCCAGTACTTC. The chain combines TRBV13 with TRBJ2-5; D perhaps matches TRBD2 (6 bases). Germline V gene lookup returns CDR1 PRHDT and CDR2 FYEKMQ (reference sequence). The CDR3 extends over 15 amino acids. Trimming removed 0 bases at V and 5 bases at J, with 13 bases between.

This chain joins TRBV12-5 and TRBJ2-1, with 11 bases fitting TRBD1. Germline loops: CDR1 LGHNT, CDR2 FRNRAP. V dropped 9 bases and J dropped 9; count of bases not matched to a gene: 4. This CDR3 contains 12 residues. CDR3: CASRDRGSEQFF. The DNA of the CDR3 is TGTGCTAGCCGGGACAGGGGGAGTGAGCAGTTCTTC. Using reference TRBV12-5 and TRBJ2-1 for the parts outside the CDR3, the full variable domain is DARVTQTPRHKVTEMGQEVTMRCQPILGHNTVFWYRQTMMQGLELLAYFRNRAPLDDSGMPKDRFSAEMPDATLATLKIQPSEPRDSAVYFCASRDRGSEQFFGPGTRLTVL.

The chain uses TRBV4-1 and TRBJ2-7, with 7 bases that match TRBD1. This CDR3 is built from 14 residues. The germline V gene has CDR1 MGHRA and CDR2 YSYEKL. V dropped 1 base and J dropped 4; count of bases not matched to a gene: 4. The CDR3, as DNA: TGCGCCAGCAGCCAAGGAGAGGGGGCATACGAGCAGTACTTC. This encodes CASSQGEGAYEQYF.

The gene calls are TRBV6-1 and TRBJ2-7, with 7 bases that match TRBD1. Germline V gene sequence: CDR1 MNHNS, CDR2 SASEGT. V lost 7 bases, J lost 0 bases, and 9 bases stayed unmatched. The CDR3 is 15 residues long. As DNA, the CDR3 is TGTGCCAGCACCCTGGGACAGACCTTCTCCTACGAGCAGTACTTC. Encoded protein: CASTLGQTFSYEQYF.

The rearrangement links TRBV9 to TRBJ1-6, with D unclear. Germline V CDR1 and CDR2: SGDLS, YYNGEE. This CDR3 region has 15 residues. Trimming removed 3 bases at V and 7 bases at J, with 14 bases between. CDR3 sequence: CASSAGPVGNSPLHF. The CDR3 nucleotides are TGTGCCAGCAGCGCCGGGCCGGTGGGGAATTCACCCCTCCACTTT.

The chain joins TRBV5-1 to TRBJ2-3; 7 bases match TRBD2. CDR3 length: 16 amino acids. With 5 bases clipped from V and 3 bases from J, the junction kept 12 bases outside the gene matches. Germline CDR1 and CDR2: SGHRS and YFSETQ. This chain's CDR3 is CASREGGLAETDTQYF. The DNA of the CDR3 is TGCGCCAGCAGGGAGGGAGGCCTAGCGGAGACAGATACGCAGTATTTT. The variable domain in full, with the rest retrieved from reference TRBV5-1 and TRBJ2-3, is KAGVTQTPRYLIKTRGQQVTLSCSPISGHRSVSWYQQTPGQGLQFLFEYFSETQRNKGNFPGRFSGRQFSNSRSEMNVSTLELGDSALYLCASREGGLAETDTQYFGPGTRLTVL.

This chain joins TRBV5-1 and TRBJ1-1; D ambiguous. V shed 0 bases and J shed 5 bases, with 5 bases lying between them. The CDR3 runs 12 residues. In germline, CDR1 is SGHRS, CDR2 YFSETQ. The CDR3 region is CASSLGTTEAFF. The CDR3 DNA follows: TGCGCCAGCAGCTTGGGTACAACTGAAGCTTTCTTT.

This clone was observed once. The CDR3 reads CASSAPSGQGIAGEQFF. In DNA form, the CDR3 reads TGTGCCAGCAGCGCACCGTCGGGACAGGGGATCGCGGGTGAGCAGTTCTTC. The chain uses TRBV9 and TRBJ2-1, with 10 nucleotides matching TRBD1. Germline CDR1 is SGDLS and CDR2 is YYNGEE. There are 17 residues in the CDR3. V was clipped by 3 bases and J by 9 bases; unmatched bases: 15.

This chain joins TRBV7-9 and TRBJ1-2, with 11 positions matching TRBD1. CDR3 length: 17 amino acids. Per the germline V gene, CDR1 is SEHNR and CDR2 is FQNEAQ (reference sequence). V trimming: 2 bases; J trimming: 4 bases; junction bases outside the gene matches: 9. CDR3 residues: CASSLPSGTGGIYGYTF. CDR3 nucleotides: TGTGCCAGCAGCTTACCCTCCGGGACAGGGGGAATCTATGGCTACACCTTC. Drawing the rest from reference TRBV7-9 and TRBJ1-2, the complete variable domain is DTGVSQNPRHKITKRGQNVTFRCDPISEHNRLYWYRQTLGQGPEFLTYFQNEAQLEKSRLLSDRFSAERPKGSFSTLEIQRTEQGDSAMYLCASSLPSGTGGIYGYTFGSGTRLTVV.